The 10 T cell receptor beta chains listed next were all sequenced from one sample in a study of blood T cell repertoires in COVID-19 (dated by TCRdb to about 2020). The method was the immunoSEQ multiplex PCR assay. As stored in TCRdb, this immuneACCESS dataset retains in-frame rearrangements with V and J assigned. A fraction of the clones does not appear; measured against another copy, unresolved V genes explain less than half of the discrepancy, and the remainder lacks a known reason. The sample table shows about 180,000 clones, and over 70% are seen once. The top ten constitute 6% to 7% of the sample. The specimen was peripheral blood. All receptors derive from a woman aged 40 to 55 with COVID-19, enrolled during active disease.

This clone was recorded once. CDR3 protein: CASSLDRDLKAFF. Written as DNA, the CDR3 is TGTGCCAGCAGCTTAGACCGGGATCTTAAAGCTTTCTTT. The V gene is TRBV7-9, the J gene TRBJ1-1, with D unclear. There are 13 residues in the CDR3. Looked up from germline, CDR1 is SEHNR and CDR2 is FQNEAQ (reference sequence). Trimming left V 1 base short and J 9 bases short, with 12 bases between. The complete variable domain, with remaining parts taken from reference TRBV7-9 and TRBJ1-1, reads DTGVSQNPRHKITKRGQNVTFRCDPISEHNRLYWYRQTLGQGPEFLTYFQNEAQLEKSRLLSDRFSAERPKGSFSTLEIQRTEQGDSAMYLCASSLDRDLKAFFGQGTRLTVV.

This clone was seen a handful of times. The V and J genes are TRBV6-1 and TRBJ2-3; 10 bases map to TRBD2. From germline, CDR1 is MNHNS and CDR2 SASEGT. V lost 1 base to trimming and J lost 3 bases; unmatched junction nucleotides: 7. This CDR3 region has 17 residues. The CDR3 DNA sequence: TGTGCCAGCAGTGAAGTAGCTAGCGGGGGCGGTACAGATACGCAGTATTTT. The encoded protein is CASSEVASGGGTDTQYF.

This clone was picked up a small number of times. The rearrangement links TRBV19 to TRBJ2-3, with D possibly TRBD2 on 5 matching bases. This CDR3 is built from 16 residues. V shed 5 bases and J shed 5 bases, with 20 bases lying between them. The germline gives CDR1 LNHDA, CDR2 SQIVND (reference sequence). CDR3 amino acids: CASSPQSVRAKDTQYF. The CDR3 DNA reads as TGTGCCAGTAGTCCTCAAAGTGTGAGGGCGAAAGATACGCAGTATTTT.

The chain links TRBV11-3 to TRBJ2-7; tentatively, D is TRBD1 (5 bases). Germline V gene lookup returns CDR1 SGHNT and CDR2 YENEEA. Deletions cut 1 base from V and 0 bases from J, with 10 bases between. The CDR3 contains 15 residues. CDR3 coding DNA: TGTGCCAGCAGCTTAGGGGGCTCGAGCTCCTACGAGCAGTACTTC. Its translation: CASSLGGSSSYEQYF.

The J gene is TRBJ2-2, the V gene TRBV3-1 (or the pseudogene TRBV3-2), with TRBD2 as a possible D gene (5 bases). CDR1 is LGHDT and CDR2 is YNNKEL in the germline V gene (reference sequence). The V and J ends lost 4 bases and 4 bases respectively, with 7 bases between them. There are 13 residues in the CDR3. This chain's CDR3 is CASSPRGTGELFF. CDR3 in DNA: TGTGCCAGCAGCCCCCGGGGCACCGGGGAGCTGTTTTTT.

This CDR3 is CASSWTVTYEQYF. The CDR3 DNA reads TGCGCCAGCAGCTGGACAGTTACCTACGAGCAGTACTTC. The chain employs TRBV5-1 and TRBJ2-7; D may be TRBD1 (6 bases). Trimming removed 3 bases at V and 2 bases at J, with 9 bases between. Germline V gene data show CDR1 as SGHRS and CDR2 as YFSETQ. This CDR3 is built from 13 residues.

The table lists this clone with a count of one. The CDR3 loop is CSVGGTGGNTGELFF. In DNA form, the CDR3 reads TGCAGCGTTGGAGGCACGGGGGGCAACACCGGGGAGCTGTTTTTT. The chain links TRBV29-1 to TRBJ2-2, with D maybe TRBD2 (7 bases). V lost 4 bases and J 2 bases, leaving 14 bases between the germline ends. Per the germline V gene, CDR1 is SQVTM and CDR2 is ANQGSEA. There are 15 residues in the CDR3.

The chain has TRBV9 and TRBJ1-1, with 8 bases identical to TRBD1. The germline gives CDR1 SGDLS, CDR2 YYNGEE. The CDR3 covers 13 residues. The V segment lost 9 bases and the J segment 0 bases; nucleotides outside the gene matches: 4. As DNA, the CDR3 is TGTGCCACCTCAGGGGGCCTGAACACTGAAGCTTTCTTT. This sequence encodes CATSGGLNTEAFF.

This clone appeared a single time. V usage is TRBV27 and J usage is TRBJ1-3, with no clear D. Germline V CDR1 and CDR2: MNHEY, SMNVEV (reference sequence). The CDR3 spans 15 residues. V lost 0 bases and J lost 2, with 8 bases in between. CDR3 bases: TGTGCCAGCAGTTTATCGGCTAGTACTGGAAACACCATATATTTT. It is translated as CASSLSASTGNTIYF.

This sequence joins TRBV15 and TRBJ2-5; D possibly corresponds to TRBD1 (6 bases). The V gene lost 6 bases and the J gene lost 4 bases, with 21 bases spanning the gap. There are 16 residues in the CDR3. The germline V gene encodes CDR1 LNHNV and CDR2 YYDKDF (reference sequence). The CDR3 loop reads CATRDQLTGKVETQYF. The CDR3 nucleotides are TGTGCCACCAGGGATCAGCTGACAGGAAAGGTAGAGACCCAGTACTTC.